The T cell receptor beta chain described here comes from a study of a mutant IDH1 vaccine in newly diagnosed glioma. In the study overall: All eight of the vaccinations patients received fell in weeks 1, 3, 5, 7, 11, 15, 19 and 23. Vaccines were first given 4-6 weeks after radiotherapy alone, or with temozolomide cycles.

The table came from immunoSEQ multiplex PCR; TCRdb's copy has only in-frame clones and leaves some out. The data show tens of thousands of clones, with 75% to 85% seen just once and around 6.5% held by the top ten. General study results and limits: Immune responses arising from the vaccine appeared in around 92% of patients.

On this clone: Its antigen remains unidentified.

V gave up 3 bases and J gave up 7 bases, with 18 bases separating them. Germline V lookup: CDR1 SEHNR, CDR2 FQNEAQ (reference sequence). There are 15 residues in the CDR3. Described time point: week 11, during vaccination. Every single dose of the vaccine, 300 ug of mutant IDH1 20-mer peptide, came with topical imiquimod. The chain is built from TRBV7-9 and TRBJ1-2; the D gene is possibly TRBD1 (6 bases). The sequence was collected from a man aged 45-65 years with glioma. The sequences come from PBMCs, collected from a glioma patient whose treatment included an IDH1 peptide vaccine. The CDR3 sequence is CASSLEEQGTGGYTF. CDR3 DNA sequence: TGTGCCAGCAGCTTGGAGGAGCAGGGGACTGGTGGCTACACCTTC.